At least ten counts were recorded for the clone carrying this TCR beta chain. Its antigen is not identified. The investigators amplified TCR beta CDR3 regions from RNA transcripts. First-round RT-PCR with HTBI primers amplified the TCR CDR3 region. Each CDR3 protein gets one entry after TCRdb re-called the multiplex PCR reads with MiXCR. The data hold 250,000 or so distinct CDR3 sequences, with roughly 15% observed a single time. V gave up 5 bases and J gave up 7 bases; unmatched junction bases: 10. This CDR3 has 15 amino acids. From germline, CDR1 is DFQATT and CDR2 SNEGSKA (reference sequence). The entry originates in a study of T cells in Graves' hyperthyroidism and ophthalmopathy. The study, taken as a whole, reports: Researchers report that a 13 V-J model separated ophthalmopathy from stable hyperthyroidism.

9.5 to 10 ml fresh peripheral blood yielded the PBMCs. The chain joins TRBV20-1 to TRBJ2-1; 11 bases agree with TRBD2. The sequence derives from a woman aged 45 to 65 with Graves' hyperthyroidism that later progressed to Graves' ophthalmopathy. Sequencing input: blood. The CDR3 is CSAGDSGRAGNEQFF. CDR3 coding DNA: TGCAGTGCTGGGGATAGCGGGAGGGCCGGAAATGAGCAGTTCTTC.